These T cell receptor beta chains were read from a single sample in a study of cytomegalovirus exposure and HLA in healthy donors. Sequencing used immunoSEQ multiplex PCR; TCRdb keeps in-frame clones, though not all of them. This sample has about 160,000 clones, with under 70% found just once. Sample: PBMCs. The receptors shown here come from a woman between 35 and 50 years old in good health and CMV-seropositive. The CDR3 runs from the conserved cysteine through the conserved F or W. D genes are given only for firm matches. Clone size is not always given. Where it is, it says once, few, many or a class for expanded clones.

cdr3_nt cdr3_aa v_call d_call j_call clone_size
TGTGCCAGCAGCAAACCTATAGGGGACAGAGCTAACTATGGCTACACCTTC CASSKPIGDRANYGYTF TRBV21-1 . TRBJ1-2 .
TGTGCCAGCCATTCAAGGGTCGGGATCATGAACACTGAAGCTTTCTTT CASHSRVGIMNTEAFF TRBV28 . TRBJ1-1 .
TGTGCCAGTAGTACTAGCGGAGCCTACGAGCAGTACTTC CASSTSGAYEQYF TRBV19 TRBD2 TRBJ2-7 few
TGTGCTAGCAGCTTAGGGACAGTAAGAGAGACCCAGTACTTC CASSLGTVRETQYF TRBV7-7 TRBD1 TRBJ2-5 .
TGTGCCAGCAGCACATCCGGGACAGAGGCCTACGAGCAGTACTTC CASSTSGTEAYEQYF TRBV21-1 . TRBJ2-7 .
TGTGCCACGAGGGAGGGTGATCAGCCCCAGCATTTT CATREGDQPQHF TRBV6-1 . TRBJ1-5 few
TGTGCCAGCAGCGGCAGGGGGGACACTGAAGCTTTCTTT CASSGRGDTEAFF TRBV9 TRBD1 TRBJ1-1 .
TGTGCCAGCAGAGGGGCACAGGGTGGTTTCACTGAAGCTTTCTTT CASRGAQGGFTEAFF TRBV28 . TRBJ1-1 .
TGCAGCGTTGAGGGGACTAGCGGGAGAGCCGGGGCCAACGTCCTGACTTTC CSVEGTSGRAGANVLTF TRBV29-1 TRBD2 TRBJ2-6 .
TGTGCCAGCAGCTTTTCTGTAACGAACACCGGGGAGCTGTTTTTT CASSFSVTNTGELFF TRBV7-2 . TRBJ2-2 .
TGTGCCAGCAGTTTAGAGAATGAGCAGTTCTTC CASSLENEQFF TRBV28 . TRBJ2-1 .
TGCGCCAGCAGCTACTCAGGGTCGAGCTCCTACGAGCAGTACTTC CASSYSGSSSYEQYF TRBV5-1 . TRBJ2-7 few
TGTGCCAGCAGTGGACTAGCGGGGCCCTACAATGAGCAGTTCTTC CASSGLAGPYNEQFF TRBV6-4 TRBD2 TRBJ2-1 once
TGTGCCAGCAGTGAACTAGGGGAATACTCTGGGGCCAACGTCCTGACTTTC CASSELGEYSGANVLTF TRBV6-1 . TRBJ2-6 .
TGTGCCACCAGCAGAGAAGGGGGAGCCCTCTCCTACGAGCAGTACTTC CATSREGGALSYEQYF TRBV15 . TRBJ2-7 once
TGTGCCAGCAGGCGGGGGGAAAACACTGAAGCTTTCTTT CASRRGENTEAFF TRBV9 . TRBJ1-1 once
TGTGCCAGCAGTGAAGCCTTTCAGACAGGCTTTAGGGATGGCTACACCTTC CASSEAFQTGFRDGYTF TRBV6-1 . TRBJ1-2 .
TGTGCCAGCAGCTTATGGGGAGGGGCTCTCAAAAACATTCAGTACTTC CASSLWGGALKNIQYF TRBV5-4 TRBD2 TRBJ2-4 .
TGTGCCAGCAGCTCCCAGGAGACCCAGTACTTC CASSSQETQYF TRBV27 . TRBJ2-5 .
TGTGCCAGCTCACCTGGCAGCTCTGGGGCCAACGTCCTGACTTTC CASSPGSSGANVLTF TRBV18 . TRBJ2-6 .
TGTGCCAGCAGCCTTAGCGCGTTCCATACAGATACGCAGTATTTT CASSLSAFHTDTQYF TRBV7-2 . TRBJ2-3 few
TGTGCCAGCAAAAGGACTCAACTTTACGAGCAGTACTTC CASKRTQLYEQYF TRBV6-1 . TRBJ2-7 few
TGTGCCAGCAGTTACTTTCGGGGGGGCACAGATACGCAGTATTTT CASSYFRGGTDTQYF TRBV6-6 TRBD2 TRBJ2-3 .
TGCGCCAGCAGCTCCGGTCTAGACTATGGCTACACCTTC CASSSGLDYGYTF TRBV5-1 . TRBJ1-2 .
TGTGCCAGCAGTTCAAGTAGCCAAGAAGAGACCCAGTACTTC CASSSSSQEETQYF TRBV28 . TRBJ2-5 .
TGTGCCAGCAGCTTGGTTAGGGGAAACAATCAGCCCCAGCATTTT CASSLVRGNNQPQHF TRBV5-7 . TRBJ1-5 .
TGTGCCAGCAGTTCCGCCGGGAACACCATATATTTT CASSSAGNTIYF TRBV28 . TRBJ1-3 .
TGCGCCAGCAGGGGAGGGGCAGCCGGAATCCAAGAGACCCAGTACTTC CASRGGAAGIQETQYF TRBV5-1 TRBD2 TRBJ2-5 .
TGTGCCAGTAGTATATCGTACAGGAGTCCTCTATATGGCTACACCTTC CASSISYRSPLYGYTF TRBV19 . TRBJ1-2 once
TGTGCCACGAAGCCCCCTCTAGCGGGAAAGGATGAGCAGTTCTTC CATKPPLAGKDEQFF TRBV5-4 TRBD2 TRBJ2-1 .
TGCGCCAGCAGCATTAGCGGGGTCCCAGATACGCAGTATTTT CASSISGVPDTQYF TRBV5-1 TRBD2 TRBJ2-3 .
TGTGCCAGCAGGCCTCAGGGGAAGAACGAGCAGTTCTTC CASRPQGKNEQFF TRBV6-5 . TRBJ2-1 .
TGCGCCAGCAGCCAAGATCCTAGAGATACGCAGTATTTT CASSQDPRDTQYF TRBV4-3 . TRBJ2-3 many
TGTGCCAGCAACCTTTCGGGCTATGGCTACACCTTC CASNLSGYGYTF TRBV28 . TRBJ1-2 .
TGTGCCAGCAGTGTGCTACAGGGCAGGGTAGGATTGGAGGAGTACTTC CASSVLQGRVGLEEYF TRBV25-1 . TRBJ2-7 .